The source of this TCR beta chain is a study of T cell repertoires in cytomegalovirus infection. Study conclusions and caveats: CMV carriers with the relevant HLA were identified by cumulative public TCR beta family frequency. CMV-specific TCR beta clonotypes restricted by HLA-C dominated the ex vivo response.

The CDR3 contains 13 residues. V trimming: 5 bases; J trimming: 8 bases; junction bases outside the gene matches: 8. On this clonotype: Its cognate antigen is unknown.

TCRdb recomputed calls from the reads with MiXCR, one row per CDR3 protein. The repertoire holds around 490,000 distinct CDR3 sequences, with 26% as singletons. The TCR originated in a human donor in good health (CMV status not recorded). Some clones in this sample may be carry-over from other donors' samples. The chain joins TRBV12-3 or TRBV12-4 to TRBJ1-2, with 7 bases that match TRBD1. Sequencing was performed on PBMCs. This chain's CDR3 is CASSKRDRNGYTF. In nucleotides, the CDR3 is TGTGCCAGCAGTAAAAGGGACAGAAACGGCTACACCTTC.